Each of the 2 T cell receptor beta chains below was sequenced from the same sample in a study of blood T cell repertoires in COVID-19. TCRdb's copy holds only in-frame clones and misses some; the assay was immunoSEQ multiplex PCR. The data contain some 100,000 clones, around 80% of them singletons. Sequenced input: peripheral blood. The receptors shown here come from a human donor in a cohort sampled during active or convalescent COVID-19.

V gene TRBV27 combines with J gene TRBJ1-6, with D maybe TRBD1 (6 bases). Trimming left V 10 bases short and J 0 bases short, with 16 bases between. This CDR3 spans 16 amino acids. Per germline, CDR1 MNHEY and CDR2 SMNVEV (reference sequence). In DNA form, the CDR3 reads TGTGCCACTACTACAGGGCTGAGCTCCTATAATTCACCCCTCCACTTT. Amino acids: CATTTGLSSYNSPLHF.

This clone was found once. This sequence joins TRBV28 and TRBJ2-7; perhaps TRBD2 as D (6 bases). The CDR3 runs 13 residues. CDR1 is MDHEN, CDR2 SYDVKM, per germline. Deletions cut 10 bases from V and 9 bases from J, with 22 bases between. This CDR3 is CATLGQGGGLQYF. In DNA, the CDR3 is TGTGCCACACTCGGGCAGGGCGGAGGGTTGCAGTACTTC.